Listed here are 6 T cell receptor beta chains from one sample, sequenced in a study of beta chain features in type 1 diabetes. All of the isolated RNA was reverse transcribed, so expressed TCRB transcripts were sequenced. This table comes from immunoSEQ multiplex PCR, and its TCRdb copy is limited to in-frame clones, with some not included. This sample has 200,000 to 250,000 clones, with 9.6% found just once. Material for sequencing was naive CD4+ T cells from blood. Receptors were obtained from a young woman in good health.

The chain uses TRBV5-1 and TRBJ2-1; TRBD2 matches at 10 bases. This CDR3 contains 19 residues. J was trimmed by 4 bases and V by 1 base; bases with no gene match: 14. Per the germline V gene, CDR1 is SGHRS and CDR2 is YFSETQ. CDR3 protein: CASSLREAVSGGAYNEQFF. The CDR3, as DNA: TGCGCCAGCAGCTTGAGGGAGGCAGTAAGCGGGGGGGCTTACAATGAGCAGTTCTTC.

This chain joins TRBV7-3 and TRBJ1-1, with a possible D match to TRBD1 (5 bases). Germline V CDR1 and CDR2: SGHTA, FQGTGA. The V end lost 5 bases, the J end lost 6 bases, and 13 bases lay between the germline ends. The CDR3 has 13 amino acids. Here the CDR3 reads CASSPYRGAEAFF. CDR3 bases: TGTGCCAGCAGCCCATACCGGGGGGCTGAAGCTTTCTTT.

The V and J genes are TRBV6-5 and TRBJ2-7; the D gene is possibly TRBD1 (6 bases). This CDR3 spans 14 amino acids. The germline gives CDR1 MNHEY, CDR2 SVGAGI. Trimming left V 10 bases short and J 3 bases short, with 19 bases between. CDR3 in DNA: TGTGCCACTGCGAGACAGGCTTCGGGCTACGAGCAGTACTTC. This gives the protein CATARQASGYEQYF.

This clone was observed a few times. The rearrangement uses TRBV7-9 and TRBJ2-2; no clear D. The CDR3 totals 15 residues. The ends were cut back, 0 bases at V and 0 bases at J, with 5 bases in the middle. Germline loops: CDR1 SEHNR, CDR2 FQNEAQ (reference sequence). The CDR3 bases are TGTGCCAGCAGCTTAGCTAGCCCGAACACCGGGGAGCTGTTTTTT. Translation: CASSLASPNTGELFF.

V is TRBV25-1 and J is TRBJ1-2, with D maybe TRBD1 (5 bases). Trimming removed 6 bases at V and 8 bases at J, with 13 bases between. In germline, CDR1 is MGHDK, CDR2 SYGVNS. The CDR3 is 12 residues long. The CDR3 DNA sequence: TGTGCCAGCAGGTCCCAGGGTTACGGCTACACCTTC. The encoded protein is CASRSQGYGYTF.

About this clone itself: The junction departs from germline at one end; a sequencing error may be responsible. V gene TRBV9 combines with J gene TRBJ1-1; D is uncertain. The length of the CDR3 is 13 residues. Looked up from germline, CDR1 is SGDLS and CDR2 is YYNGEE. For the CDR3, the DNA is TGTGCCAGCAGCGTTGAGGGAGACACTGAAGTTTTCTTT. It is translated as CASSVEGDTEVFF.